A single sample gave rise to the 17 T cell receptor beta chains below, sequenced in a study of blood T cell repertoires in COVID-19. Measured with immunoSEQ multiplex PCR; TCRdb has only the in-frame clones, and not every one. The repertoire holds approximately 200,000 clones, with 70% to 90% as singletons. The sequencing sample was made of peripheral blood. These TCRs come from a man aged 40-49 years with acute or convalescent COVID-19.

This chain connects TRBV5-6 to TRBJ2-1; TRBD2 matches 12 bases. CDR1 and CDR2 (germline): SGHDT, YYEEEE. The CDR3 is 16 residues long. V trimming: 4 bases; J trimming: 7 bases; junction bases outside the gene matches: 9. CDR3 region: CASSQILAGGRNEQFF. In DNA form, the CDR3 reads TGTGCCAGCAGCCAAATACTAGCGGGGGGAAGAAATGAGCAGTTCTTC.

The chain has TRBV10-3 and TRBJ2-7, with 11 bases fitting TRBD2. Germline-derived CDR1 and CDR2 are ENHRY and SYGVKD. The CDR3 is 16 residues long. Trimming took 0 bases from V and 5 from J; bases not matched to a gene: 6. CDR3 sequence (DNA): TGTGCCATCAGTGAGTCGAGCACTAGCGGGGGCGACGAGCAGTACTTC. Amino acids: CAISESSTSGGDEQYF.

The chain links TRBV4-1 to TRBJ1-3; D not certain. Germline-derived CDR1 and CDR2 are MGHRA and YSYEKL. Trimming stripped 2 bases from V and 0 bases from J, with 11 bases between. CDR3 length: 16 amino acids. Here the CDR3 reads CASSQIVTNSGNTIYF. The CDR3 nucleotides are TGCGCCAGCAGCCAAATAGTCACTAACTCTGGAAACACCATATATTTT.

V gene TRBV25-1 combines with J gene TRBJ1-5; unclear D gene. With 4 bases removed from V and 6 bases from J, the gap between germline ends came to 10 bases. The CDR3 totals 13 residues. In germline, CDR1 is MGHDK, CDR2 SYGVNS. Here the CDR3 reads CASSGGGSQPQHF. The CDR3 nucleotides read TGTGCCAGCAGTGGAGGAGGGTCTCAGCCCCAGCATTTT.

This sequence joins TRBV27 and TRBJ2-7, with 10 positions matching TRBD1. This CDR3 comprises 15 residues. J was trimmed by 2 bases and V by 6 bases; bases with no gene match: 7. The germline V gene encodes CDR1 MNHEY and CDR2 SMNVEV (reference sequence). CDR3 residues: CASSLGQGTTYEQYF. CDR3 in DNA: TGTGCCAGCAGCCTGGGACAGGGGACAACCTACGAGCAGTACTTC.

The gene calls are TRBV11-1 and TRBJ2-5, with no clear D. V was shortened by 2 bases and J by 1 base, with 5 bases between the two germline ends. Germline values: CDR1 SGHAT, CDR2 FQDESV (reference sequence). The CDR3 extends over 13 amino acids. CDR3 region: CASSLILQETQYF. In nucleotides, the CDR3 is TGTGCCAGCAGCTTAATCCTCCAAGAGACCCAGTACTTC.

V and J are TRBV11-3 and TRBJ2-2, with TRBD2 matching 7 bases. The V gene end was trimmed by 5 bases and the J gene end by 3 bases; junction bases not matched to a gene: 9. The CDR3 is made up of 16 amino acids. The germline V gene encodes CDR1 SGHNT and CDR2 YENEEA. The CDR3 here is CASSKGGGAYTGELFF. CDR3 nucleotides: TGTGCCAGCAGCAAGGGCGGGGGAGCGTACACCGGGGAGCTGTTTTTT.

V is TRBV5-5 and J is TRBJ2-3; no definite D call. CDR3 length equals 14 residues. The germline CDR1 and CDR2 sequences are SGHKS and YYEKEE (reference sequence). V lost 0 bases and J 6 bases, leaving 11 bases between the germline ends. The CDR3 DNA reads as TGTGCCAGCAGCTTGGGTGGGCCACGGGATACGCAGTATTTT. Its protein is CASSLGGPRDTQYF.

This clone came up a few times. CDR3 DNA sequence: TGTGCCAGCAGCCCGGGACAGGGGGCTTTTAACTATGGCTACACCTTC. Its translation: CASSPGQGAFNYGYTF. This rearrangement joins TRBV5-4 to TRBJ1-2, with 12 bases aligning to TRBD1. Trimming cost V 4 bases and J 1 base; bases outside gene matches: 5. CDR1 is SGHNT and CDR2 is YYREEE in the germline V gene (reference sequence). The CDR3 has 16 amino acids.

The chain uses TRBV5-6 and TRBJ1-2; D is unclear. Trimming took 4 bases from V and 5 from J, leaving 9 bases between them. CDR1 SGHDT and CDR2 YYEEEE come from the germline V gene. The CDR3 is made up of 12 amino acids. The CDR3 region has the DNA TGTGCCAGCAGCCGCGTATCGTATGGCTACACCTTC. It yields the protein CASSRVSYGYTF.

The CDR3 nucleotides read TGTGCCAGCAGGAAGGGACAAGCAGGGAATTCACCCCTCCACTTT. This sequence encodes CASRKGQAGNSPLHF. The genes are TRBV6-5 and TRBJ1-6; possible D gene TRBD1, 6 bases. Per the germline V gene, CDR1 is MNHEY and CDR2 is SVGAGI. V lost 6 bases and J 7 bases, leaving 16 bases between the germline ends. This CDR3 has 15 residues.

This clone appeared once. The V gene is TRBV29-1, the J gene TRBJ1-4; D not certain. Trimming pared 0 bases from V and 6 bases from J, leaving 17 bases between. The germline V gene encodes CDR1 SQVTM and CDR2 ANQGSEA. The CDR3 totals 16 residues. The CDR3 sequence: CSVEDWGRAGDEKLFF. CDR3 bases: TGCAGCGTTGAAGATTGGGGAAGGGCCGGGGATGAAAAACTGTTTTTT.

This chain connects TRBV24-1 to TRBJ2-7; 7 nucleotides line up with TRBD1. Germline loops: CDR1 KGHDR, CDR2 SFDVKD. Unmatched junction bases numbered 10, after V lost 3 bases and J lost 9 bases. CDR3 length: 14 residues. The CDR3 loop reads CATSDEGAALGQYF. The DNA for the CDR3 is TGTGCCACCAGTGATGAGGGGGCAGCACTGGGGCAGTACTTC.

The gene calls are TRBV19 and TRBJ1-5; D not certain. Germline CDR1 reads LNHDA; CDR2 reads SQIVND (reference sequence). This CDR3 is built from 15 residues. V was pared by 2 bases and J by 1 base, with 9 bases between. This CDR3 is CASSIYGGSNQPQHF. As DNA, the CDR3 is TGTGCCAGTAGTATATATGGAGGGAGCAATCAGCCCCAGCATTTT.

The chain couples TRBV5-1 to TRBJ2-3; no firm D call. V was clipped by 0 bases and J by 2 bases, with 7 bases between them. CDR3 length equals 14 residues. Germline V lookup: CDR1 SGHRS, CDR2 YFSETQ. The CDR3 DNA follows: TGCGCCAGCAGCTTGGTTCCAGACACAGATACGCAGTATTTT. This codes for CASSLVPDTDTQYF. The whole variable domain, remainder taken from reference TRBV5-1 and TRBJ2-3, is KAGVTQTPRYLIKTRGQQVTLSCSPISGHRSVSWYQQTPGQGLQFLFEYFSETQRNKGNFPGRFSGRQFSNSRSEMNVSTLELGDSALYLCASSLVPDTDTQYFGPGTRLTVL.

This clone showed up just once. The V and J genes are TRBV4-1 and TRBJ1-2, with 7 bases fitting TRBD1. Germline lookup yields CDR1 MGHRA and CDR2 YSYEKL. Trimming removed 2 bases from V and 4 bases from J; junction bases left unmatched: 7. CDR3 size: 15 residues. CDR3 nucleotide sequence: TGCGCCAGCAGCCAACCATCGACAGGGATCTATGGCTACACCTTC. As protein: CASSQPSTGIYGYTF.

This chain joins TRBV6-6 and TRBJ2-2; 10 nucleotides match TRBD2. Per the germline V gene, CDR1 is MNHNY and CDR2 is SVGAGI (reference sequence). Unmatched junction bases numbered 7, after V lost 6 bases and J lost 3 bases. The CDR3 sequence is 16 residues long. The CDR3: CASRRAGGDDTGELFF. In DNA, the CDR3 is TGTGCCAGCAGACGAGCGGGGGGGGATGACACCGGGGAGCTGTTTTTT.